This T cell receptor (beta chain) is drawn from a study of blood T cell repertoires in COVID-19. Per the original methods: How many nucleated cells were present was estimated from reference gene primer amplification. Method: immunoSEQ multiplex PCR; TCRdb's copy keeps in-frame clones and lacks some. V and J calls and clone size are copied from that table; D and trimming were computed from the DNA. The repertoire holds some 49,000 clones, with roughly 80% as singletons. Per the germline V gene, CDR1 is SNHLY and CDR2 is FYNNEI. This CDR3 has 15 amino acids. The junction had 10 bases not matched to a gene; V was cut back by 7 bases and J by 6 bases.

The sequence derives from a woman aged 60-75 years with acute or convalescent COVID-19. Material for sequencing was peripheral blood. J is TRBJ2-2 and V is TRBV2; 8 bases line up with TRBD1. This CDR3 reads CASITDRAAAGELFF. As DNA, the CDR3 is TGTGCCAGCATTACGGACAGGGCGGCTGCCGGGGAGCTGTTTTTT. The full variable domain, in which reference TRBV2 and TRBJ2-2 provide the parts outside the CDR3, is EPEVTQTPSHQVTQMGQEVILRCVPISNHLYFYWYRQILGQKVEFLVSFYNNEISEKSEIFDDQFSVERPDGSNFTLKIRSTKLEDSAMYFCASITDRAAAGELFFGEGSRLTVL.